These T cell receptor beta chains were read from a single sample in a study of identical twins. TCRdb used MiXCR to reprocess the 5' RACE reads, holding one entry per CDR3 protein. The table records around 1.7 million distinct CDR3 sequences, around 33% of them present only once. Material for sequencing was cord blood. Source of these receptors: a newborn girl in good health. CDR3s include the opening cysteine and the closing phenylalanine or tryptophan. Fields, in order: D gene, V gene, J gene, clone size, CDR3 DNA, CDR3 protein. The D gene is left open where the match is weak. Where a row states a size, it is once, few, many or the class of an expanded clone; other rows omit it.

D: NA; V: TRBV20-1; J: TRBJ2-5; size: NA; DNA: TGCAGTGCTAGATATCCGCTTCGCGAGACCCAGTACTTC; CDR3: CSARYPLRETQYF
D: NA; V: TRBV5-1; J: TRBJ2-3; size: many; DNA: TGCGCCAGCAGCTTGGTAGACTCCTGGGGAGATACGCAGTATTTT; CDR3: CASSLVDSWGDTQYF
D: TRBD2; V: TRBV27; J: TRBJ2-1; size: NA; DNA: TGTGCCAGCAGTTCAGGGGCTAGCGGGTGGTATTCCTACAATGAGCGGTTCTTC; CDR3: CASSSGASGWYSYNERFF
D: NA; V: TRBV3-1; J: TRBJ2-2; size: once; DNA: TGTGCCAGCAGCCAAGAGGTGATACCCAACACCGGGGAGCTGTTTTTT; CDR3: CASSQEVIPNTGELFF
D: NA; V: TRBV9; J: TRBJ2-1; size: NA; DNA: TGTGCCAGCAGCATAAGTGGGAGCTCCTACGAGCAGTTCTTC; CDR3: CASSISGSSYEQFF
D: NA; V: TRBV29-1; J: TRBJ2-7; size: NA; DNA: TGCAGCGTTGAATGGAGGTACGAGCAGTACTTC; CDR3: CSVEWRYEQYF
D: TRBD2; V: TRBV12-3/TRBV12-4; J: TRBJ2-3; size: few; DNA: TGTGCCAGCAGTAAAAGCGGGGGGGGCGCAGATACGCAGTATTTT; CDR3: CASSKSGGGADTQYF
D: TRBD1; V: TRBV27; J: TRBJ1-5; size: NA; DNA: TGTGCCAACAGTTTAGCCCCCCGACAGGGAGGAAATCAGCCCCAGCATTTT; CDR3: CANSLAPRQGGNQPQHF
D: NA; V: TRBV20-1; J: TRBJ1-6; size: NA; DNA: TGCAGTGCTAGAGATGAGCAGGGATGGGATTCACCCCTCCACTTT; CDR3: CSARDEQGWDSPLHF
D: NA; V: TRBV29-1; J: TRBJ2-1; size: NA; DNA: TGTAGCGTTGAACGGCCGCAGTTCTTC; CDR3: CSVERPQFF
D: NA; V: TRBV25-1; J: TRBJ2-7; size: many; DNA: TGTGCCAGCAGTGATGACCGTTCCTACGAGCAGTACTTC; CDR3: CASSDDRSYEQYF
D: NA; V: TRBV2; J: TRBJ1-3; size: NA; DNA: TGTGCCAGCAGTGATTCACAGGACGGAAACACCATATATTTT; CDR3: CASSDSQDGNTIYF
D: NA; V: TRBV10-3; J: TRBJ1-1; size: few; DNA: TGTGCCACCAGCCTGGGAGCCACTGAAGCTTTCTTT; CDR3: CATSLGATEAFF
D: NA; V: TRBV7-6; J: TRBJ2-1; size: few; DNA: TGTGCCAGCAGCTTACCCAGGGACGAGCAGTTCTTC; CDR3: CASSLPRDEQFF
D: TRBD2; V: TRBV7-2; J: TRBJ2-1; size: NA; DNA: TGTGCCAGCAGCTTAGCCGGGACTAACCTATACAATGAGCAGTTCTTC; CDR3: CASSLAGTNLYNEQFF
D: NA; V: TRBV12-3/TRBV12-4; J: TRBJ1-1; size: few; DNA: TGTGCCAGCAGTTTTACAAGGGGGACTGAAGCTTTCTTT; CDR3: CASSFTRGTEAFF
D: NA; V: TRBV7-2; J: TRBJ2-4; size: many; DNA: TGTGCCAGCAGGGCCAAAAACATTCAGTACTTC; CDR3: CASRAKNIQYF
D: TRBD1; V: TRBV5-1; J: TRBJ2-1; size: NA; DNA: TGCGCCAGCGCCGGACAGGGGGGTCGGTACAATGAGCAGTTCTTC; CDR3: CASAGQGGRYNEQFF
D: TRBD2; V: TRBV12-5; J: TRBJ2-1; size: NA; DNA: TGTGCTAGTGGCGCTAGCGGGGGCAGCTCCTACAATGAGCAGTTCTTC; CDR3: CASGASGGSSYNEQFF
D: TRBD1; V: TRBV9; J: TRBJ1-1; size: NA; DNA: TGTGCCAGCAGCGTGTCAGGGGGCACCACTGAAGCTTTCTTT; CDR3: CASSVSGGTTEAFF
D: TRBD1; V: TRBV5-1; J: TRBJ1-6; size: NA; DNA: TGCGCCAGCAGCTTCAGGGGGGATAATTCACCCCTCCACTTT; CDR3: CASSFRGDNSPLHF
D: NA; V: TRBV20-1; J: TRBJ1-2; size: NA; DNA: TGCAGTGCTAACCGTCAGGGGAGGAACTATGGCTACACCTTC; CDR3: CSANRQGRNYGYTF
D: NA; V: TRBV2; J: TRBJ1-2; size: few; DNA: TGTGCCAGCAGTGATGACCATAACTATGGCTACACCTTC; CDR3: CASSDDHNYGYTF
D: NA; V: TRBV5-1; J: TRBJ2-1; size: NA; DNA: TGCGCCAGCAGCTTGGCTTCCCCCAGCTACAATGAGCAGTTCTTC; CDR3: CASSLASPSYNEQFF
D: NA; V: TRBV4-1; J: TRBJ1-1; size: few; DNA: TGCGCCAGCAGCCCACAGGCGGGGAACACTGAAGCTTTCTTT; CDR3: CASSPQAGNTEAFF
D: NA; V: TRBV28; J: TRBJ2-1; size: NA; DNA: TGTGCCAGCAGTTTATTGGGAACGGATGAGCAGTTCTTC; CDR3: CASSLLGTDEQFF